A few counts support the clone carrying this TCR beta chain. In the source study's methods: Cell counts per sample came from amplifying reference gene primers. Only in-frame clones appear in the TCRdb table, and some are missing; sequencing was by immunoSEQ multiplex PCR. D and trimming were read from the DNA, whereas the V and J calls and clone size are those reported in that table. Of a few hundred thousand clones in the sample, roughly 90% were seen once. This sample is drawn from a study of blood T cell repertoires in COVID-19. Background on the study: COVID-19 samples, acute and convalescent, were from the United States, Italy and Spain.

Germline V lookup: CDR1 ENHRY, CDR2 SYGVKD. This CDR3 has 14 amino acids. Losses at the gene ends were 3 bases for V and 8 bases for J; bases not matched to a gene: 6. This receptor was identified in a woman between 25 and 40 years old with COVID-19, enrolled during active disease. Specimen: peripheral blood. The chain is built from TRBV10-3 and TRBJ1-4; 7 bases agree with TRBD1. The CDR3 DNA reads TGTGCCATCAGTGAAGGCCAGGGGGAAGAAAAACTGTTTTTT. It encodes CAISEGQGEEKLFF.